This T cell receptor (beta chain) originates from a study of shared clonotypes between healthy human individuals (TCRdb year 2020). For context, the study as a whole: A couple of women and a few men aged 18 to 49 years were included in the cohort. To increase sequencing depth and limit assay-specific biases, different laboratories used diverse techniques to prepare libraries and sequence TCR repertoires. The study deeply sequenced blood TCR repertoires of several healthy adults to estimate repertoire size and the extent of clonotype sharing between individuals. For each donor, CD4 naive and CD4 memory were each run on three plates, CD8 naive on two plates, and CD8 memory on one plate. Leukapheresis yielded between about 0.94 and 9 billion PBMCs per donor.

From a lookup of the germline V gene, CDR1 and CDR2 are MNHNS and SASEGT. V loses 2 bases of germline sequence and J loses 1 base, and the interval between the two ends is 6 bases. Including the terminal cysteine and phenylalanine, the CDR3 comprises 13 residues. Solely the CDR3 DNA is kept, with 39 bases framed from the first base. Using the deep immunoSEQ assay, multiplex PCR amplified TCR CDR3 regions from genomic DNA. For each cell subset, the extracted genomic DNA was distributed evenly across all wells of several immunoSEQ 96-well plates, and each plate served as one replicate. For sorted subsets, about 200 ng genomic DNA, equal to some 30,000 T cell genomes, was loaded into each replicate PCR. Purified libraries were quantified with a Qubit 3.0 fluorometer, sized on a Bioanalyzer 2100, and re-quantified with the KAPA Library Quantification kit. Every immunoSEQ 96-well plate was sequenced on a separate single-read 150-cycle Illumina NextSeq 550 flow cell. Turning to the authors' computational methods: Because only junctional sequences without quality scores were contained in the immunoSEQ output, filtering matching that applied to full-length reads could not be performed. Sequences were annotated with PyIR, a Python wrapper for IgBLAST v1.9, and V/J genes and CDR3 were assigned using IMGT germline references. Reads with weak V/J assignments (E-value above 1e-6), missing CDR3, stop codons, out-of-frame junctions, or ambiguous translated residues were removed. V3J clonotypes were defined by identical inferred V gene, J gene, and CDR3 amino acid sequence. To compute the percentage overlap between repertoires, the number of shared unique clonotypes was divided by the size of the smaller repertoire. Three approaches were used to assess repertoire richness: RTK rarefaction, the Chao1 estimator, and Recon v2.1 estimates of unobserved clonotypes. OLGA was used to compute generation probabilities for all TCRbeta clonotypes that the gDNA method yielded from a few donors. This is the immuneACCESS table as TCRdb keeps it, with only in-frame sequences that have V and J called. A part of the clones is gone; compared with another copy, unresolved V genes explain less than half, and the rest is unexplained. That table is the source of V, J and clone size, and D and trimming were worked out from the DNA. Across this sample there are some 2,100,000 clones, with 85% to 95% seen only once. The ten largest clones add up to about 1.5% of the sample.

CD8 naive samples consisted of CD45RO-negative cells that were positively selected for CCR7, yielding a CD45RA+CCR7+ population without TemRA cells. The donors were healthy, HIV-negative adults who had no recently reported acute infections or vaccinations. Every donor was a Caucasian adult living in Nashville, Tennessee, USA. Blood was obtained by leukapheresis, after which PBMCs were separated by Ficoll-Histopaque density gradient centrifugation and cryopreserved in liquid nitrogen vapor phase. Analytical flow cytometry was used to check the purity and quantity of every magnetically sorted T cell population. From each sorted fraction, genomic DNA was isolated and quantified by UV absorbance on a Nanodrop 2000c. On this clone: Its antigen remains undetermined. Base qualities are not at hand, and no much larger clone is one base apart. In the same sample, other DNA sequences code for this CDR3.

Findings and caveats that apply to the study as a whole: Larger estimated clonotype richness was generally found for naive subsets than for memory subsets. Compared with non-shared clonotypes, the clonotypes found in all four sorted-subset donors had higher generation probabilities. Because the study included only a small number of donors, the genetic and exposure-history diversity represented was limited. Sampling was restricted to blood, and TCR repertoires in tissues likely differ from the TCR repertoires found in blood. Sharing across a few donors was observed for around 4.8% of naive CD4, about 3.2% of naive CD8, about 2.3% of memory CD4, and roughly 0.4% of memory CD8 clonotypes. Pairwise subsampling led to the expectation that sequencing depth would affect the degree of clonotype sharing among donors. Even with the large sequencing depth, rarefaction of the sorted-subset datasets indicated that sequencing was incomplete.

The sequence joins TRBV6-1 to TRBJ2-7; 5 matching bases give a weak D call of TRBD2. The sequenced sample consisted of naive CD8+ T cells from PBMCs. The cell subset or site label of this sample denotes: CD45RA+CCR7+. This clonotype was obtained from a man aged 18 to 30 in good health. Some clones in this sample may be carry-over from other donors' samples. The CDR3 protein: CASSERGSYEQYF. The DNA reads TGTGCCAGCAGTGAAAGAGGGTCCTACGAGCAGTACTTC.